The sequence of this T cell receptor beta chain was determined in a study of shared clonotypes between healthy human individuals. Study findings and constraints: The small donor group covered limited genetic and exposure diversity. The researchers took only blood, and tissue repertoires probably look different.

V was clipped by 3 bases and J by 11 bases; unmatched bases: 7. CDR1 is MNHNS and CDR2 is SASEGT in the germline V gene. The CDR3 spans 13 residues. As to this clone: Its target is not known.

Measured with immunoSEQ multiplex PCR; TCRdb has only the in-frame clones, and not every one. Altogether some 2,100,000 clones are present, approximately 94% being singletons, with the ten largest covering about 0.13%. The rearrangement uses TRBV6-1 and TRBJ2-1; TRBD2 matches 7 bases. This sequence was found in a man between 18 and 29 years old in good health. Material for sequencing was naive CD4+ T cells sorted from blood. Indicated subset: CD45RA+ positively selected. CDR3 DNA: TGTGCCAGCAGTGAGGCTGGGAGGGAAAAGCAGTTCTTC. Protein product: CASSEAGREKQFF.